This T cell receptor (beta chain) was retrieved from a study of control samples from healthy donors and cancer patients. Germline values: CDR1 SEHNR, CDR2 FQNEAQ (reference sequence). The CDR3 has 16 residues. V shed 2 bases and J shed 0 bases, with 13 bases lying between them. Sequencing used immunoSEQ multiplex PCR; TCRdb keeps in-frame clones, though not all of them. The sample table includes around 190,000 clones. The rearrangement uses TRBV7-9 and TRBJ1-1; the D gene is possibly TRBD1 (5 bases). The clonotype comes from a woman in her 30s in good health. Sequencing used blood. Here the CDR3 DNA reads TGTGCCAGCAGCTTACTTAACAGGCCGATGAACACTGAAGCTTTCTTT. Translating it yields CASSLLNRPMNTEAFF.